This entry concerns a single TCR beta chain. Its antigen remains unidentified. Within one base of it there is no much larger clone, and no base qualities were kept. According to the study, the label for this sample's time point signals: cells obtained before transplantation from donor or recipient. CD3+CD4+ and CD3+CD8+ populations were FACS-sorted from unstimulated pre-transplant donor and recipient cells taken from spleen or lymph nodes. CDR1 and CDR2 (SGHTA, FQGNSA) derive from the germline V gene. The CDR3 runs 17 residues from the cysteine to the phenylalanine. Here the CDR3 DNA is all that survives: 51 bases in frame from base 1. From V the trimming removes 1 base and from J it removes 2 bases, while the gene matches leave 9 bases of the junction unaccounted for. This entry belongs to a study of graft-versus-host responses after intestinal transplantation (dated by TCRdb to 2020 to 2022). Context from the whole study: Recipients received multivisceral, liver-intestinal, or isolated intestinal transplants. Every recipient was given anti-thymocyte globulin induction, followed by 2 to 3 years of maintenance tacrolimus and steroids. Bulk TCR-beta CDR3 sequencing was used to track graft-versus-host and host-versus-graft alloreactive T cell clones in the graft, circulation and bone marrow after intestinal transplantation. To identify alloreactive clones, pre-transplant mixed lymphocyte reaction products were sequenced and compared with unstimulated pre-transplant donor and recipient T cells. The cohort enrolled about two dozen intestinal transplant recipients, one of whom was a retransplant, and 3 patients without pretransplant specimens were excluded. A peak of at least 4% donor T cells among recipient peripheral blood mononuclear cells was the definition used for donor T cell macrochimerism. Instead of going to the commercial service, samples from a few later patients were sequenced in-house on an Illumina MiSeq and processed with MiXCR.

Here is what the overall study found, with its caveats: High GvH to HvG T cell clonal ratios were observed in the allografts of patients with donor T cell macrochimerism. Conclusions were limited by the relatively low number and heterogeneity of intestinal transplant patients. GvH clones turned up in recipient bone marrow, with some appearing earlier in ileal mucosa or blood, a pattern consistent with an intestinal mucosal origin. Early after transplant, peak levels of circulating GvH clones were associated with declines in HvG clones.

Receptors were amplified or captured by the immunoSEQ multiplex PCR assay. For most patients, genomic DNA was isolated using the Qiagen DNeasy Blood and Tissue Kit and was shipped frozen to Adaptive Biotechnologies for TCR sequencing. For most patients, genomic DNA was subjected to high-throughput TCR-beta CDR3 sequencing by Adaptive Biotechnologies. For the original study's pipeline: TCR sequencing data were retrieved from Adaptive's ImmunoSEQ software for about 17 patients, whereas a few other patients were processed with MiXCR and VDJtools. CD4 versus CD8 sorting errors were corrected by removing sequences found in both subsets at a frequency ratio below 5:1. CDR3 nucleotide sequences shared by donor and recipient were removed because the origin of these sequences could not be assigned. Alloreactive clones required at least 2-fold expansion over unstimulated cells and minimum CFSE-low frequency of 0.002% (template counts) or 0.001% (read counts). Clones were considered mappable if detected in sequenced pre-transplant spleen, lymph node, or MLR CFSE-low populations of the donor or recipient. The cumulative frequency of alloreactive clones was calculated as a percentage of all sequences, weighted by copy number. TCRdb limited this immuneACCESS table to in-frame rearrangements with V and J called. A share of clones is missing; checked studies link under half to unresolved V genes, and the rest is unexplained. The DNA gave D and trimming, while V, J and clone size come from that table. The table for this sample lists tens of thousands of clones; around 90% of them were counted only once. The ten biggest clones cover around 0.33% of the sample.

In this chain, TRBV7-2 is recombined with TRBJ2-7; a stretch of 9 junction bases matches TRBD2. This receptor was identified in a human donor who received an intestinal transplant. Sequencing used unstimulated CD4+ T cells sorted from spleen or lymph node cells, obtained before intestinal transplant. CDR3 region: CASSLVGSGSPPYEQYF. The bases read TGTGCCAGCAGCTTAGTCGGTAGCGGGAGCCCTCCCTACGAGCAGTACTTC.